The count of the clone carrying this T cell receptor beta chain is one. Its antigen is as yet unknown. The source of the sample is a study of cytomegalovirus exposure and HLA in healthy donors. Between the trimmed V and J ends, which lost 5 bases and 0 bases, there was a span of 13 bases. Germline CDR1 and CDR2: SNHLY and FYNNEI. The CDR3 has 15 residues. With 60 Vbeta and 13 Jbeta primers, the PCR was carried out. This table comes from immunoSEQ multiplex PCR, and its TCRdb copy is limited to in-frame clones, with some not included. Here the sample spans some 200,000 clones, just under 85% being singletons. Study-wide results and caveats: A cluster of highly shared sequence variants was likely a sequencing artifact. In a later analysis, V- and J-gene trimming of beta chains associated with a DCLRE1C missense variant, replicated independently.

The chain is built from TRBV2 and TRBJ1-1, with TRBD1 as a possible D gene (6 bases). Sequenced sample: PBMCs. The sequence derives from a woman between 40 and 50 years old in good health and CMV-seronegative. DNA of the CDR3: TGTGCCAGCAGTTTTACCAGGGGACTGAACACTGAAGCTTTCTTT. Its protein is CASSFTRGLNTEAFF.